Given below is one T cell receptor (beta chain) in context. The sample originates from a study of identifying expanded T cells in peripheral blood. Libraries were prepared by immunoSEQ multiplex PCR; TCRdb keeps only in-frame clonotypes and omits some of them. The data contain approximately 120,000 clones, approximately 88% of them singletons. This CDR3 is built from 15 residues. The germline CDR1 and CDR2 sequences are ENHRY and SYGVKD. V shed 2 bases, J shed 7 bases, and the junction held 7 bases outside the gene matches. The receptor's source is a person between 18 and 75 years old in good health. The sample was blood. The chain is built from TRBV10-3 and TRBJ2-5, with 10 bases identical to TRBD2. CDR3 nucleotides: TGTGCCATCAGTGAGGCTAGCGGGGGAAGTAGGACCCAGTACTTC. This codes for CAISEASGGSRTQYF.